The 8 T cell receptor beta chains reported below all come from one sample, sequenced in a study of T cells after posttransplantation cyclophosphamide. Profiling relied on immunoSEQ multiplex PCR, and the TCRdb table lists in-frame clones only, not all of them. This table holds 25,000 to 30,000 clones, roughly 90% found once. The sample was PBMCs. The receptor set was obtained from a man aged 50-59 years.

Only a few counts were recorded for this clone. V is TRBV25-1 and J is TRBJ1-1; D gene uncertain. The germline gives CDR1 MGHDK, CDR2 SYGVNS. Between the trimmed V and J ends, which lost 7 bases and 4 bases, there was a span of 19 bases. This CDR3 has 15 amino acids. The CDR3 nucleotides are TGTGCCAGCACGCCGTCTAGAATGTTGGCCACTGAAGCTTTCTTT. Amino acids: CASTPSRMLATEAFF.

The V call is TRBV4-1, the J call TRBJ2-1; 9 nucleotides match TRBD1. From germline, CDR1 is MGHRA and CDR2 YSYEKL. Losses at the gene ends were 1 base for V and 15 bases for J; bases not matched to a gene: 7. This CDR3 comprises 13 residues. CDR3 in amino acids: CASSQATGTGRFF. The CDR3 DNA follows: TGCGCCAGCAGCCAAGCCACCGGGACAGGGCGGTTCTTC.

This chain uses TRBV5-4 with TRBJ1-1; possibly TRBD1 for D (5 bases). The CDR3 has 13 amino acids. Germline CDR1 reads SGHNT; CDR2 reads YYREEE (reference sequence). Trimming pared 1 base from V and 8 bases from J, leaving 12 bases between. The DNA for the CDR3 is TGTGCCAGCAGCTTGTTCCAGGGTACAGAAGCTTTCTTT. Translation: CASSLFQGTEAFF.

V and J are TRBV2 and TRBJ2-5; D is ambiguous. With the DNA end fitting TRBJ2-7 better, the J assignment may be wrong. Germline loops: CDR1 SNHLY, CDR2 FYNNEI. The CDR3 totals 13 residues. CDR3 DNA sequence: TGTGCCAGCAGTGAGGATGCGCACTACGAGCAGTACTTC. Translation gives CASSEDAHYEQYF.

The chain carries TRBV28 and TRBJ2-7, with unresolved D. V dropped 6 bases and J dropped 6 bases, with 18 bases sitting between them. Germline CDR1 reads MDHEN; CDR2 reads SYDVKM. The CDR3 consists of 14 residues. The CDR3 loop reads CASRDQVRGSEQYF. The CDR3 DNA reads as TGTGCCAGCAGAGACCAAGTAAGAGGCTCCGAGCAGTACTTC.

J is TRBJ2-7 and V is TRBV28; perhaps TRBD2 as D (5 bases). The CDR3 length is 14 residues. Trimming pared 3 bases from V and 0 bases from J, leaving 9 bases between. Looked up from germline, CDR1 is MDHEN and CDR2 is SYDVKM. The CDR3: CASSFEGSSYEQYF. CDR3 in DNA: TGTGCCAGCAGTTTCGAGGGAAGCTCCTACGAGCAGTACTTC.

The chain carries TRBV7-3 and TRBJ2-1; D perhaps matches TRBD2 (5 bases). Germline V gene data show CDR1 as SGHTA and CDR2 as FQGTGA. V shed 5 bases and J shed 10 bases, with 12 bases lying between them. This CDR3 spans 12 amino acids. CDR3 amino acids: CASSASRAEQFF. The CDR3 DNA reads as TGTGCCAGCAGCGCCTCGAGGGCGGAGCAGTTCTTC.

V gene TRBV7-6 combines with J gene TRBJ2-1; 7 nucleotides agree with TRBD2. Germline V gives CDR1 SGHVS, CDR2 FNYEAQ. V lost 4 bases, J lost 8 bases, and 5 bases stayed unmatched. This CDR3 comprises 13 residues. For the CDR3, the DNA is TGTGCCAGCAGCTGGACTAGTGACCATGAGCAGTTCTTC. Amino acid sequence: CASSWTSDHEQFF.